This T cell receptor (beta chain) was identified in a study of molecular identifiers for immune sequencing clone quantification listed by TCRdb under 2018. Looking at the study overall: For a replicate experiment, RNA from approximately 20,000 or 100,000 naive CD8 T cells was divided into five aliquots, of which four were sequenced. The study was a methods study using CD8 T cells to benchmark molecular-identifier clustering-based TCR repertoire sequencing (MIDCIRS) and TCR RNA copy counting.

Libraries were built with PCR. The reads were generated on a NextSeq 500. Preparation of bulk TCR libraries followed a previously described approach, with the TCR primers listed in Table S5. Total RNA was purified with the Qiagen AllPrep DNA/RNA kit. Before analysis, reads from multiple sequencing runs of one library were combined. The original pipeline was this. Reads were retained only if their TCR constant sequence matched exactly, and those retained reads were trimmed to 150 nt and grouped according to their 12-nt molecular barcodes. Within each barcode group, reads were sub-clustered at a 15% Levenshtein threshold, and quality-weighted consensus sequences were built per RNA molecule. Non-functional sequences were discarded, and so were lower-count sequences lying one edit away from another sequence. On the basis of fitting two negative binomial distributions, barcode sub-clusters with fewer than 20% of the maximum read count were discarded. TCRdb took the public reads, trimmed them with fastp at Q25, ran MiXCR for clone calling and kept in-frame beta chains. Rows merge per CDR3 protein into single entries with the most common DNA and genes. TCRdb, rather than the study authors, made the V and J calls. The sample data list hundreds of thousands of distinct CDR3 sequences, and over 25% of these were observed just once. About 0.8% of the sample lies in the top ten.

The study at large found these results: The naive libraries included spiked-in Jurkat TCR RNA (more than nine copies' worth), and this Jurkat TCR RNA is not part of the donor repertoire. Identical TCR molecules sharing a barcode could cause highly expanded clone sizes to be underestimated. When barcode sub-clustering was not used, chimeric consensus sequences inflated TCR diversity, with chimeras reaching as high as 47%. A single cell's worth of spiked-in Jurkat TCR RNA was reported detectable even among under 1.1 million naive CD8 T cells. Modeling indicated around 3 TCR RNA copies recovered per cell, compared with around 10 by digital PCR, which implies a capture efficiency of 25% to 35%. In CMV-specific effector cells, over 99% of molecules were held by clones above 20 RNA copies, whereas under 1% of molecules were held by such clones in naive cells.

Naive CD8 T cell libraries were made from roughly 21,000 to 960,000 sorted cells using 10%, 30% or 50% of purified RNA. On a BD FACSAria II, naive CD8 T cells were FACS-sorted as CD8+CD4-CCR7+CD45RA+ and collected into RLT Plus buffer. To test detection sensitivity, Jurkat RNA equal to around 10 TCR copies was added to samples of about 20,000-1,000,000 naive CD8 T cells. Enrichment of CD8 T cells was done with RosetteSep CD8+ T Cell Enrichment Cocktail plus Ficoll-Paque, and ACK red cell lysis came afterward. The table lists this clonotype with many counts. The antigen this receptor binds is unknown. It has no much larger one-base neighbor in the sample; base qualities were not kept. The CDR3 has 12 amino acids, counting the end cysteine and phenylalanine. The sequence is cut down to CDR3 DNA, 36 bases in frame from base 1. Trimming removed 5 bases from V and 4 bases from J, leaving 7 bases between the germline ends. The germline V gene (reference sequence) sets CDR1 to SEHNR and CDR2 to FQNEAQ.

The source is a human donor in good health. Some libraries in this study had Jurkat cell RNA spiked in. Sequencing was carried out using naive CD8+ T cells from blood, with Jurkat cell RNA spiked in. Taken with the paper, the label for cell subset or site translates to: FACS-sorted CD8+CD4-CCR7+CD45RA+ naive T cells. The chain employs TRBV7-9 and TRBJ2-3; the D segment could be TRBD1, given 6 matching bases. At the DNA level, the sequence is TGTGCCAGCAGCCCAGGGGCAGATACGCAGTATTTT. This is translated as CASSPGADTQYF.